The text below deals with one T cell receptor (beta chain). Its antigen is undetermined. The data are from a study of T cell responses to AZD1222 COVID-19 vaccine. Notes on the study in general: Mostly white British, mostly female donors; authors suggested clonal diversity may be underestimated. Across spike, vaccine-associated CD4 TCRs were found, dominant at 160-218 and 743-854.

The table came from immunoSEQ multiplex PCR; TCRdb's copy has only in-frame clones and leaves some out. The sample has about 140,000 clones; over 90% are singletons. CDR3 length equals 15 residues. Germline-derived CDR1 and CDR2 are SGHRS and YFSETQ. Unmatched junction bases numbered 1, after V lost 2 bases and J lost 1 base. This TCR was recovered from an adult in good health. Sample: peripheral blood, taken on day 0 of MenACWY control vaccination. The gene calls are TRBV5-1 and TRBJ2-7; 12 bases match TRBD2. The CDR3 DNA sequence: TGCGCCAGCAGCTTCGGGACTAGCGGGTCCTACGAGCAGTACTTC. Translating it yields CASSFGTSGSYEQYF.